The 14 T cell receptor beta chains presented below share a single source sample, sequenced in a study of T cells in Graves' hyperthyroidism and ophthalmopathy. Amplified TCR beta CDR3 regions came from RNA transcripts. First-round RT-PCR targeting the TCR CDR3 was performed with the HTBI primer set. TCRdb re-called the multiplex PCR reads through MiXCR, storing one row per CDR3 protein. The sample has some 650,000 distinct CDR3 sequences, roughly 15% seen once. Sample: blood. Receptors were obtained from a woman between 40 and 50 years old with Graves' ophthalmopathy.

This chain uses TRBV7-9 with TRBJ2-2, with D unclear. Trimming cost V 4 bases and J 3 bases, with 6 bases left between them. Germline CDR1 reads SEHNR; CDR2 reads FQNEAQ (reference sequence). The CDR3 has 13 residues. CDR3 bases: TGTGCCAGCAGCTCGGAGCACACCGGGGAGCTGTTTTTT. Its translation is CASSSEHTGELFF.

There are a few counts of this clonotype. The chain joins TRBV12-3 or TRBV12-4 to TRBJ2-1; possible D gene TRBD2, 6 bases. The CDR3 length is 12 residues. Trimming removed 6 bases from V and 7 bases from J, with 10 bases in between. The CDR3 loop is CASSQTRNEQFF. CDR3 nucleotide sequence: TGTGCCAGCAGCCAGACTAGGAATGAGCAGTTCTTC.

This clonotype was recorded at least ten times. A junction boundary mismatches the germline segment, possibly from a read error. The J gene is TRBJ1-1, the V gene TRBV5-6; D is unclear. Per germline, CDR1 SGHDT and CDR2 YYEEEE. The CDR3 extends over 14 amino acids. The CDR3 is CASSLGVADTETFF. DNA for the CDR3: TGTGCCAGCAGCTTGGGCGTGGCTGACACTGAAACTTTCTTT.

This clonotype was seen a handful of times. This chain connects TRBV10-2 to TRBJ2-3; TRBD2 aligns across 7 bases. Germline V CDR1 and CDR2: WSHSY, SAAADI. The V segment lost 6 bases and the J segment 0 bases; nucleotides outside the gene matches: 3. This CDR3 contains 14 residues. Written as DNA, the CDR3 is TGCGCCAGCAGCCCAGCGGGAAGCACAGATACGCAGTATTTT. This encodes CASSPAGSTDTQYF.

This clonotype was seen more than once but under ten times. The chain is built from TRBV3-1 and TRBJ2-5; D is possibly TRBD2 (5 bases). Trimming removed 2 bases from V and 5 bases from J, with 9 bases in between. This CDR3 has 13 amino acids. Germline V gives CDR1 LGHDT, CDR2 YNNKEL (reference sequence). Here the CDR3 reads CASSQLSGETQYF. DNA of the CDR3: TGTGCCAGCAGCCAACTATCGGGGGAGACCCAGTACTTC.

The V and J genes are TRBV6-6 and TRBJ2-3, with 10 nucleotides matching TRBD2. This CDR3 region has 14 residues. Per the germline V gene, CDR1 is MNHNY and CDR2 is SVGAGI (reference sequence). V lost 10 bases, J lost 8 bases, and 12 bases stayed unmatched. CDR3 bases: TGTGCCATAACTGGACTAGCGGTACAGAGTACGCAGTATTTT. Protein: CAITGLAVQSTQYF.

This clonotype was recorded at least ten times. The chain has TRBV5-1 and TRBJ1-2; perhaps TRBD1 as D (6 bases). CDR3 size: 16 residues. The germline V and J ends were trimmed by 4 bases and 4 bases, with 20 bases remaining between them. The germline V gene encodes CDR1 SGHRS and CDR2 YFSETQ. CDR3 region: CASSPGDTRPLYGYTF. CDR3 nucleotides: TGCGCCAGCAGCCCAGGGGACACACGCCCCCTCTATGGCTACACCTTC.

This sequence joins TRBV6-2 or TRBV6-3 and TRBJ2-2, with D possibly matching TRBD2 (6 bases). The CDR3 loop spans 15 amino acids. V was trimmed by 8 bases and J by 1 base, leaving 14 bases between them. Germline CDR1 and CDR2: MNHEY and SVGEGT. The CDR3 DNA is TGTGCCAGCTGGATCGGAGGGAGGAACACCGGGGAGCTGTTTTTT. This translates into CASWIGGRNTGELFF.

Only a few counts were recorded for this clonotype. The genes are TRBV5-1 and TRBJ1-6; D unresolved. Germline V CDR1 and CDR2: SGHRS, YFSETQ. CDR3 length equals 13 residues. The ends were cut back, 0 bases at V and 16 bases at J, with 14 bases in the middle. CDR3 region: CASSLDPGSILHF. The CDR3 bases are TGCGCCAGCAGCTTGGATCCGGGGAGCATACTCCACTTT.

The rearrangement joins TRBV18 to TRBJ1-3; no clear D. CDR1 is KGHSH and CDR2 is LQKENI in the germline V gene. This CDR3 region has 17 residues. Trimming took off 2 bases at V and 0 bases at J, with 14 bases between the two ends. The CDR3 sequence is CASSPTLGRISGNTIYF. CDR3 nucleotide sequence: TGTGCCAGCTCACCAACTCTGGGCAGGATCTCTGGAAACACCATATATTTT.

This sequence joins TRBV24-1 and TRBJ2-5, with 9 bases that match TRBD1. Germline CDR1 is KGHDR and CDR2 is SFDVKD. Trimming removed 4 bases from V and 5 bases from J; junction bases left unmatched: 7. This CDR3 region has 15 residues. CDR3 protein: CATSDTGGREETQYF. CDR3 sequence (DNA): TGTGCCACCAGTGACACAGGGGGCCGTGAGGAGACCCAGTACTTC.

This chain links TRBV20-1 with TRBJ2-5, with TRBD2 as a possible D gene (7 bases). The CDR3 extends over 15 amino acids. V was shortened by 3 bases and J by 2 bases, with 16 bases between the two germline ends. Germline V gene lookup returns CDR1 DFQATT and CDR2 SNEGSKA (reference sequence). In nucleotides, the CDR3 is TGCAGTGCTAGGGGAGGGGCAGGGGCTCAAGAGACCCAGTACTTC. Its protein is CSARGGAGAQETQYF.

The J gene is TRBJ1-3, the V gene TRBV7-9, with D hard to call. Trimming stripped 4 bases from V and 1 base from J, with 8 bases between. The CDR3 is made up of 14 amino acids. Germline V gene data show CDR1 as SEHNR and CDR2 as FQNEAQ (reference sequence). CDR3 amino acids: CASSSYKSGNTIYF. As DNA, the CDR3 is TGTGCCAGCAGCTCCTACAAGTCTGGAAACACCATATATTTT. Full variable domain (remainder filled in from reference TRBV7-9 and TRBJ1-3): DTGVSQNPRHKITKRGQNVTFRCDPISEHNRLYWYRQTLGQGPEFLTYFQNEAQLEKSRLLSDRFSAERPKGSFSTLEIQRTEQGDSAMYLCASSSYKSGNTIYFGEGSWLTVV.

This chain's CDR3 is CASRGNFRTEAFF. The CDR3 DNA reads as TGTGCCAGCCGAGGGAACTTTAGGACTGAAGCTTTCTTT. The chain joins TRBV2 to TRBJ1-1; D unclear. The V and J ends lost 8 bases and 5 bases respectively, with 15 bases between them. From germline, CDR1 is SNHLY and CDR2 FYNNEI. The CDR3 runs 13 residues. Combining the CDR3 with reference TRBV2 and TRBJ1-1 gives the whole variable domain EPEVTQTPSHQVTQMGQEVILRCVPISNHLYFYWYRQILGQKVEFLVSFYNNEISEKSEIFDDQFSVERPDGSNFTLKIRSTKLEDSAMYFCASRGNFRTEAFFGQGTRLTVV.